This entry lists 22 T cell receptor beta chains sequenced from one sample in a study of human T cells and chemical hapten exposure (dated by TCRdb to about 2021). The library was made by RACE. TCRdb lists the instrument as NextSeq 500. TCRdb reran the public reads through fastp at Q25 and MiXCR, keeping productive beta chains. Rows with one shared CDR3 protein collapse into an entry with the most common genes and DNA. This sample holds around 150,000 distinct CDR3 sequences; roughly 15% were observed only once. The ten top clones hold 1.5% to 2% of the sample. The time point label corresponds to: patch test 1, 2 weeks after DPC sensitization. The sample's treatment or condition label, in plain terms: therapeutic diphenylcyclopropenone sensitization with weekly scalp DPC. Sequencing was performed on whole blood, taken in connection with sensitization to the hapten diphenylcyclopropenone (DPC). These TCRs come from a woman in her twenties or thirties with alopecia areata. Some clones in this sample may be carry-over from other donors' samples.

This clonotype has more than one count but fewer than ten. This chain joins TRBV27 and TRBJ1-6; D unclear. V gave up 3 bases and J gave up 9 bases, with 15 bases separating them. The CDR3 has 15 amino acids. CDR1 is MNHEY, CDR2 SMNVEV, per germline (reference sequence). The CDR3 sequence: CASSLASPVRSPLHF. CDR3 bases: TGTGCCAGCAGTTTGGCGTCACCGGTTCGTTCACCCCTCCACTTT.

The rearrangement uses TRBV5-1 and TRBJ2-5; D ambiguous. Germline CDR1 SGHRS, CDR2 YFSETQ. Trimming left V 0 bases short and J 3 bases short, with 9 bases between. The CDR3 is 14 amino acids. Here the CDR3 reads CASSLGQVKETQYF. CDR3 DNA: TGCGCCAGCAGCTTGGGGCAGGTAAAAGAGACCCAGTACTTC.

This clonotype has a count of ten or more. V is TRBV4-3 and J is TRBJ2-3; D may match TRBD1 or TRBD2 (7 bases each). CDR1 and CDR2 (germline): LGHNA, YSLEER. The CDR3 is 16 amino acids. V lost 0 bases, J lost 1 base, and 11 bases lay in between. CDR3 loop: CASSQDGRGRTDTQYF. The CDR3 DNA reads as TGCGCCAGCAGCCAAGATGGGAGGGGGCGCACAGATACGCAGTATTTT.

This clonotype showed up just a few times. The chain's CDR3 is CASSRVLAPQPQHF. CDR3 bases: TGTGCCAGTAGTAGGGTCCTAGCCCCTCAGCCCCAGCATTTT. The chain has TRBV19 and TRBJ1-5; the D is unclear. V lost 4 bases to trimming and J lost 6 bases, with 13 bases between them. The germline gives CDR1 LNHDA, CDR2 SQIVND (reference sequence). This CDR3 comprises 14 residues. The whole variable domain, remainder taken from reference TRBV19 and TRBJ1-5, is DGGITQSPKYLFRKEGQNVTLSCEQNLNHDAMYWYRQDPGQGLRLIYYSQIVNDFQKGDIAEGYSVSREKKESFPLTVTSAQKNPTAFYLCASSRVLAPQPQHFGDGTRLSIL.

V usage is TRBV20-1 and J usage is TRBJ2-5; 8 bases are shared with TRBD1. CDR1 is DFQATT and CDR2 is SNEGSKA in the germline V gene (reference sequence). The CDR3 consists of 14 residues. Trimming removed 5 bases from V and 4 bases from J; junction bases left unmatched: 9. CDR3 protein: CSAAQGEFRETQYF. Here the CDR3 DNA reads TGCAGTGCTGCACAGGGGGAGTTCAGAGAGACCCAGTACTTC.

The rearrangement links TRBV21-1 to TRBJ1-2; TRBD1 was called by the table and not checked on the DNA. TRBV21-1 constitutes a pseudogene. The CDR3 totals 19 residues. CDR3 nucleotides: TGTGCCAGCAGCAAAGGGCGGGACAGCCGAGACGCGGGGAACTATGGCTACACCTTC. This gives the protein CASSKGRDSRDAGNYGYTF.

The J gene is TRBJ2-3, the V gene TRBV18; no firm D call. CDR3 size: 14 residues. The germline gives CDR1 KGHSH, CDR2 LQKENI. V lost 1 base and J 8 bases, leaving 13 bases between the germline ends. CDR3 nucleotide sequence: TGTGCCAGCTCACCACTTCCGGGTTCCGGTACGCAGTATTTT. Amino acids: CASSPLPGSGTQYF. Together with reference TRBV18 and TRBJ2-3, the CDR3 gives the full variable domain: NAGVMQNPRHLVRRRGQEARLRCSPMKGHSHVYWYRQLPEEGLKFMVYLQKENIIDESGMPKERFSAEFPKEGPSILRIQQVVRGDSAAYFCASSPLPGSGTQYFGPGTRLTVL.

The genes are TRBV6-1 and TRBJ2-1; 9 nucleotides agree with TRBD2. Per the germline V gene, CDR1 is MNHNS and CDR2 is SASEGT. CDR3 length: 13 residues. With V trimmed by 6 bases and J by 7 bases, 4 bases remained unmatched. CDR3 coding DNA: TGTGCCAGCAGGTCTAGCGGGGAAAATGAGCAGTTCTTC. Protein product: CASRSSGENEQFF.

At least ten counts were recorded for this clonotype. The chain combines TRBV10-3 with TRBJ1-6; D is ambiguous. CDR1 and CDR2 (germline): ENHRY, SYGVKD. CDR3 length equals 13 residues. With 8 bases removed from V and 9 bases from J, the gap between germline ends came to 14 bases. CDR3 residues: CAIGIGMRSPLHF. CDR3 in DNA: TGTGCCATCGGTATTGGGATGCGTTCACCCCTCCACTTT.

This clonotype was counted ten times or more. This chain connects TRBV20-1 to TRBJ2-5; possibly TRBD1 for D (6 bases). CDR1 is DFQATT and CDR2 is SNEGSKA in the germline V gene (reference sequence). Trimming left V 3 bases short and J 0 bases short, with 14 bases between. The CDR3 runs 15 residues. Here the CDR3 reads CSARRLGAYQETQYF. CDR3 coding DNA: TGCAGTGCTAGGAGATTGGGGGCGTACCAAGAGACCCAGTACTTC.

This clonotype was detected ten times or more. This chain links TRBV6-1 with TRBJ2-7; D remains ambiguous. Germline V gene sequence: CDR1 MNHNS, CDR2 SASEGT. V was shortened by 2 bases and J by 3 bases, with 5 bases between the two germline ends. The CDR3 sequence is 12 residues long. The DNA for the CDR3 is TGTGCCAGCAGTGAACAGATCTACGAGCAGTACTTC. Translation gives CASSEQIYEQYF.

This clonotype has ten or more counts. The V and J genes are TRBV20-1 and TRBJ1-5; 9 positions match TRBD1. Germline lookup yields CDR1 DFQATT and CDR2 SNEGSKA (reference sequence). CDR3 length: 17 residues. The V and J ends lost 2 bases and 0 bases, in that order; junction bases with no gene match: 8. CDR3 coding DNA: TGCAGTGCTAGACTGTCGGGACAGGGATATAGCAATCAGCCCCAGCATTTT. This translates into CSARLSGQGYSNQPQHF.

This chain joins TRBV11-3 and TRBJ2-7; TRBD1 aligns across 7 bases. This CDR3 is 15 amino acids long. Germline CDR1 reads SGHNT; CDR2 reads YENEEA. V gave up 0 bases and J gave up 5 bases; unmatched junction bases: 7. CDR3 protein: CASSLEMTGTNEQYF. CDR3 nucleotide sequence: TGTGCCAGCAGCTTAGAGATGACAGGGACCAACGAGCAGTACTTC.

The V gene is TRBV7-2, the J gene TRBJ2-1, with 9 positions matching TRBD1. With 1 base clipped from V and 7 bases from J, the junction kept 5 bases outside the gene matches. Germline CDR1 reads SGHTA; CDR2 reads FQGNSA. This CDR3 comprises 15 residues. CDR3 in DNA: TGTGCCAGCAGCTTAGGGGGACAGGGTCTTAATGAGCAGTTCTTC. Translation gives CASSLGGQGLNEQFF.

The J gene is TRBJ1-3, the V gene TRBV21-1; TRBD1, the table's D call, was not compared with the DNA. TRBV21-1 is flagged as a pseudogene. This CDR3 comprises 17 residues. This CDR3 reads CASSKKGQVCQGNTIYF. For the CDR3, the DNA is TGTGCCAGCAGCAAAAAGGGACAGGTTTGTCAGGGAAACACCATATATTTT.

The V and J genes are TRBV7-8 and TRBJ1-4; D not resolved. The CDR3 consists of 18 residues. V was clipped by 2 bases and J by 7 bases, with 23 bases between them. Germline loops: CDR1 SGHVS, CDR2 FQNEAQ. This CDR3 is CASSLLSTGSPLGEKLFF. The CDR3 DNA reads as TGTGCCAGCAGCTTACTATCGACGGGAAGTCCTCTAGGTGAAAAACTGTTTTTT.

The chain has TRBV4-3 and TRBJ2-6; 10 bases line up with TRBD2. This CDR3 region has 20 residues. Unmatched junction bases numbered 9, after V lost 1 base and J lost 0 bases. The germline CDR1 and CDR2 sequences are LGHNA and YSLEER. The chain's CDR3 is CASSQVLAGAPTSGANVLTF. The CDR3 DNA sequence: TGCGCCAGCAGCCAAGTTCTAGCGGGGGCACCAACCTCTGGGGCCAACGTCCTGACTTTC.

The chain's CDR3 is CAISEGRTDTQYF. CDR3 coding DNA: TGTGCCATCAGTGAAGGGCGCACAGATACGCAGTATTTT. The chain joins TRBV10-3 to TRBJ2-3; D unresolved. The germline V gene encodes CDR1 ENHRY and CDR2 SYGVKD. The V gene lost 3 bases and the J gene lost 1 base, with 5 bases spanning the gap. CDR3 length equals 13 residues.

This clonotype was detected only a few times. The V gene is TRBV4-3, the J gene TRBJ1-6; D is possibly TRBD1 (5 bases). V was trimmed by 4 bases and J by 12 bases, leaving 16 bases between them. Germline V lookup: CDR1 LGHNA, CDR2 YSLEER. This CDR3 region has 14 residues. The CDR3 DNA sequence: TGCGCCAGCAGCCCGGGTCCTATTGGGGGACCCCTCCACTTT. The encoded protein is CASSPGPIGGPLHF.

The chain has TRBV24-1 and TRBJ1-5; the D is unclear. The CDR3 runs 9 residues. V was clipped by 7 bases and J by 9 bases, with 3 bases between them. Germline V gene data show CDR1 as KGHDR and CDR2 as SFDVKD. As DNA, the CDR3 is TGTGCCACCAGCGGGCCCCAGCATTTT. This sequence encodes CATSGPQHF.

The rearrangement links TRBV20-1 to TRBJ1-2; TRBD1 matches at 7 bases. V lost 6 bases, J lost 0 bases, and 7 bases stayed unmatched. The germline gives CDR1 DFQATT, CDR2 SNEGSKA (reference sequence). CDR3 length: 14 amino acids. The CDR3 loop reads CSAYLTGTNYGYTF. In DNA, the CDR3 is TGCAGTGCCTATCTGACAGGGACTAACTATGGCTACACCTTC.

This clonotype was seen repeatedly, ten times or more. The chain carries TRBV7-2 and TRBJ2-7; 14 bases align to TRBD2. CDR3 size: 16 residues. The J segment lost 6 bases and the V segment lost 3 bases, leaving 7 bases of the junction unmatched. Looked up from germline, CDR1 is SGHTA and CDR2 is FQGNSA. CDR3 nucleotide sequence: TGTGCCAGCAGCTTGGGGACTAGCGGGAGTTGGTCCGAGCAGTACTTC. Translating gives CASSLGTSGSWSEQYF.